This T cell receptor beta chain was recovered during a study of radiotherapy plus CTLA-4 blockade in lung cancer (dated by TCRdb to the late 2010s). General notes on the study: Objective responses occurred in roughly 19% of enrolled patients, and over 30% achieved disease control. The research as a whole found: Increased serum interferon-beta after radiation, together with early dynamic changes in blood T cell clones, were reported to be the strongest predictors of response. After treatment with radiotherapy and ipilimumab, TCR clones that originated in tumors expanded in peripheral blood.

In this study, focal radiation therapy paired with CTLA-4 blockade (ipilimumab) was tested in patients who had chemo-refractory metastatic non-small-cell lung cancer. V is pared back by 3 bases and J by 16 bases, with 16 bases lying between the germline termini. The CDR3 measures 12 amino acids from cysteine to phenylalanine. CDR3 DNA is the only sequence kept; it has 36 bases, read in frame from the first base. CDR1 and CDR2 are read off the germline V gene (reference sequence) as GTSNPN and SVGIG. As for this clone: This receptor's antigen is unknown. Per-nucleotide qualities are absent, and no much larger clonotype sits a single base away.

Library preparation used the immunoSEQ multiplex PCR assay. TCRdb took over this immuneACCESS table, retaining in-frame rearrangements with V and J assigned. Such tables are incomplete; in checked studies, under half of the missing clones stem from an unresolved V gene, and the remainder is unexplained. Across this sample there are about 45,000 clones, with approximately 70% seen only once. Roughly 3.5% of the sample is in the top ten clones. This sequence was found in a human donor with non-small cell lung cancer who had a complete response to radiotherapy plus ipilimumab. Here the chain combines TRBV30 and TRBJ1-6, with the D gene not clear enough to name. This sample comprised peripheral blood, obtained from a patient treated with radiotherapy plus ipilimumab. The DNA sequence follows: TGTGCCTGGAGCGTGGGGAGCCTCATGCTCCACTTT. It translates to CAWSVGSLMLHF.